One and the same sample provided the 18 T cell receptor beta chains below, sequenced in a study of control samples from healthy donors and cancer patients. This table comes from immunoSEQ multiplex PCR, and its TCRdb copy is limited to in-frame clones, with some not included. Of 85,000 to 110,000 clones listed, 85% to 90% are singletons. Material: PBMCs. The receptors originated from a man aged 55 to 70 with lung cancer.

This clone was detected only once. The CDR3 DNA reads TGTGCCAGCAGCCCTCGCCGGACTAGCGGGGTTTCTATGGGCACAGATACGCAGTATTTT. Amino acids: CASSPRRTSGVSMGTDTQYF. This chain connects TRBV7-6 to TRBJ2-3, with TRBD2 identical over 12 bases. Trimming at V came to 5 bases and at J to 1 base, leaving 16 bases not matched to a gene. The CDR3 is 20 amino acids. Germline CDR1 SGHVS, CDR2 FNYEAQ.

The chain joins TRBV10-2 to TRBJ1-6; a possible D gene is TRBD1 (6 bases). CDR3 size: 16 residues. Germline loops: CDR1 WSHSY, CDR2 SAAADI. V lost 6 bases to trimming and J lost 2 bases, with 14 bases between them. The CDR3 region is CASRIQGGTYNSPLHF. The CDR3 coding sequence is TGCGCCAGCAGGATACAGGGAGGCACCTATAATTCACCCCTCCACTTT.

This clone was found once. The chain employs TRBV3-1 (or the pseudogene TRBV3-2) and TRBJ1-4; TRBD1 agrees at 7 bases. Germline lookup yields CDR1 LGHDT and CDR2 YNNKEL (reference sequence). J was trimmed by 8 bases and V by 6 bases; bases with no gene match: 12. The CDR3 runs to 15 residues. This chain's CDR3 is CASRDSRTGLEKLFF. The CDR3 nucleotides read TGTGCCAGCAGGGATTCGCGGACAGGTTTAGAAAAACTGTTTTTT.

The chain is built from TRBV30 and TRBJ1-2; 8 positions agree with TRBD1. This CDR3 is 15 amino acids long. Germline loops: CDR1 GTSNPN, CDR2 SVGIG (reference sequence). J lost 7 bases, V lost 0 bases, and 10 bases had no gene match. CDR3 sequence (DNA): TGTGCCTGGAGTGTCCTCCCAGGGGGCAGGGGTGGCTACACCTTC. Amino acids: CAWSVLPGGRGGYTF.

This chain joins TRBV5-1 and TRBJ2-2; D not certain. CDR1 is SGHRS, CDR2 YFSETQ, per germline. CDR3 length: 16 residues. Trimming took off 0 bases at V and 1 base at J, with 10 bases between the two ends. The CDR3 sequence is CASSLDPPGNTGELFF. The CDR3 region has the DNA TGCGCCAGCAGCTTGGACCCTCCAGGGAACACCGGGGAGCTGTTTTTT.

This clone has a single count. The genes are TRBV6-6 and TRBJ2-3; TRBD1 aligns across 7 bases. This CDR3 region has 15 residues. The junction had 7 bases not matched to a gene; V was cut back by 6 bases and J by 1 base. The germline gives CDR1 MNHNY, CDR2 SVGAGI (reference sequence). The CDR3 sequence: CASRGQAQGTDTQYF. CDR3 nucleotide sequence: TGTGCCAGCAGAGGACAGGCGCAAGGCACAGATACGCAGTATTTT.

The rearrangement joins TRBV21-1 to TRBJ1-3; TRBD1 reflects the table's D call only, with no check against the DNA. TRBV21-1 is designated a pseudogene. The CDR3 runs 16 residues. The CDR3 is CASSTGTGEFGNTIYF. As DNA, the CDR3 is TGTGCCAGCAGCACCGGGACAGGGGAGTTCGGAAACACCATATATTTT.

The CDR3 DNA is TGTGCCTGGAGTGTGGTTAACTATGGCTACACCTTC. Its protein product is CAWSVVNYGYTF. The gene calls are TRBV30 and TRBJ1-2; D is ambiguous. The CDR3 spans 12 residues. CDR1 is GTSNPN and CDR2 is SVGIG in the germline V gene (reference sequence). The V end was cut by 0 bases, the J end by 1 base, with 3 bases between. Using reference TRBV30 and TRBJ1-2 for the parts outside the CDR3, the full variable domain is SQTIHQWPATLVQPVGSPLSLECTVEGTSNPNLYWYRQAAGRGLQLLFYSVGIGQISSEVPQNLSASRPQDRQFILSSKKLLLSDSGFYLCAWSVVNYGYTFGSGTRLTVV.

The CDR3 nucleotides read TGCGCCAGCAGCCAAAGGACAGGGCTCTATAGCAATCAGCCCCAGCATTTT. Translation: CASSQRTGLYSNQPQHF. The gene calls are TRBV23-1 and TRBJ1-5; TRBD1 aligns across 8 bases. TRBV23-1 is treated as an ORF (open reading frame) with a function not yet certain. J lost 0 bases, V lost 6 bases, and 10 bases had no gene match. This CDR3 region has 17 residues.

This sequence joins TRBV5-4 and TRBJ2-7; D call uncertain. Germline V CDR1 and CDR2: SGHNT, YYREEE (reference sequence). The length of the CDR3 is 12 residues. Trimming stripped 0 bases from V and 4 bases from J, with 5 bases between. CDR3 sequence reads: CASSLGGYEQYF. DNA of the CDR3: TGTGCCAGCAGCTTGGGGGGATACGAGCAGTACTTC.

The chain joins TRBV7-3 to TRBJ2-1; 8 bases fit TRBD1. This CDR3 region has 16 residues. Per germline, CDR1 SGHTA and CDR2 FQGTGA. The V gene end was trimmed by 2 bases and the J gene end by 5 bases; junction bases not matched to a gene: 8. CDR3 residues: CASSLAAGQVDNEQFF. As DNA, the CDR3 is TGTGCCAGCAGCTTAGCCGCGGGACAGGTAGACAATGAGCAGTTCTTC.

This clone was recorded once. V and J are TRBV11-3 and TRBJ1-5, with D unresolved. The CDR3 extends over 14 amino acids. The germline V gene has CDR1 SGHNT and CDR2 YENEEA. Between the trimmed V and J ends, which lost 4 bases and 4 bases, there was a span of 11 bases. The CDR3 DNA reads as TGTGCCAGCAGCTCGGACGGCACTAATCAGCCCCAGCATTTT. This sequence encodes CASSSDGTNQPQHF.

V is TRBV11-3 and J is TRBJ2-5; possible D gene TRBD1, 6 bases. There are 16 residues in the CDR3. The germline gives CDR1 SGHNT, CDR2 YENEEA. V was trimmed by 0 bases and J by 4 bases, leaving 15 bases between them. The CDR3 DNA is TGTGCCAGCAGCTTAGAGGGGGCGACTGGCGGAGAGACCCAGTACTTC. It is translated as CASSLEGATGGETQYF.

The CDR3 spells CASARTSAEETQYF. CDR3 DNA sequence: TGCGCCAGCGCCAGGACTAGCGCCGAAGAGACCCAGTACTTC. V is TRBV10-2 and J is TRBJ2-5, with 9 bases fitting TRBD2. Trimming at V came to 8 bases and at J to 3 bases, leaving 7 bases not matched to a gene. Germline V gene data show CDR1 as WSHSY and CDR2 as SAAADI. This CDR3 contains 14 residues.

This chain connects TRBV7-3 to TRBJ1-1; 9 nucleotides align to TRBD1. This CDR3 is 15 amino acids long. With V trimmed by 4 bases and J by 1 base, 4 bases remained unmatched. In germline, CDR1 is SGHTA, CDR2 FQGTGA. CDR3 DNA: TGTGCCAGCAGCTCGGGGACAGGGCAGAACACTGAAGCTTTCTTT. It translates to CASSSGTGQNTEAFF.

The J gene is TRBJ2-5, the V gene TRBV15; D is perhaps TRBD2 (7 bases). Germline V gene lookup returns CDR1 LNHNV and CDR2 YYDKDF (reference sequence). V was trimmed by 3 bases and J by 4 bases, leaving 12 bases between them. The CDR3 loop spans 14 amino acids. CDR3 DNA sequence: TGTGCCACCAGCAGTGGGGGGGCACGAGAGACCCAGTACTTC. This codes for CATSSGGARETQYF.

V gene TRBV5-1 combines with J gene TRBJ1-6; D is ambiguous. There are 15 residues in the CDR3. Germline-derived CDR1 and CDR2 are SGHRS and YFSETQ. V lost 4 bases, J lost 0 bases, and 8 bases lay in between. In DNA, the CDR3 is TGCGCCAGCAGCCAAGGCGGCTCCTATAATTCACCCCTCCACTTT. Translation: CASSQGGSYNSPLHF. Full variable domain (rest looked up from reference TRBV5-1 and TRBJ1-6): KAGVTQTPRYLIKTRGQQVTLSCSPISGHRSVSWYQQTPGQGLQFLFEYFSETQRNKGNFPGRFSGRQFSNSRSEMNVSTLELGDSALYLCASSQGGSYNSPLHFGNGTRLTVT.

This clone came up once. The V and J genes are TRBV7-9 and TRBJ2-6, with a possible D match to TRBD1 (5 bases). Trimming left V 5 bases short and J 5 bases short, with 13 bases between. The CDR3 loop spans 15 amino acids. Germline CDR1 SEHNR, CDR2 FQNEAQ (reference sequence). The CDR3 bases are TGTGCCAGCAGCCCGTCTTGGGGCTGGGCCAACGTCCTGACTTTC. Residues: CASSPSWGWANVLTF. The full variable domain, completed using reference TRBV7-9 and TRBJ2-6, is DTGVSQNPRHKITKRGQNVTFRCDPISEHNRLYWYRQTLGQGPEFLTYFQNEAQLEKSRLLSDRFSAERPKGSFSTLEIQRTEQGDSAMYLCASSPSWGWANVLTFGAGSRLTVL.